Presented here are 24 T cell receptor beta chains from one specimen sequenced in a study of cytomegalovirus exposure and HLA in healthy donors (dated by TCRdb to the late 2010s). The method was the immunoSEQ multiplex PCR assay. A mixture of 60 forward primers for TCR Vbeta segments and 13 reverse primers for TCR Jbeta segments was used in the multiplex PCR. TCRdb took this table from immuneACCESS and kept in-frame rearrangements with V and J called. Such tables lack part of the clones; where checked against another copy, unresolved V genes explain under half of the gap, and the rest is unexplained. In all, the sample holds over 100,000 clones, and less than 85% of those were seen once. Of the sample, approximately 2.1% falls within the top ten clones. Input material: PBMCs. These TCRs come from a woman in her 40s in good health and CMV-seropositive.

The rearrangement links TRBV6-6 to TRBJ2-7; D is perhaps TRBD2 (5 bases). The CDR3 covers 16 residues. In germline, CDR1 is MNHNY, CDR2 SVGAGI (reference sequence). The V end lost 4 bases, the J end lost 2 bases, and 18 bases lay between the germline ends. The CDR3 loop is CASSSSREREPYEQYF. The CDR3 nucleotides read TGTGCCAGCAGTTCCTCTAGGGAGCGCGAACCCTACGAGCAGTACTTC.

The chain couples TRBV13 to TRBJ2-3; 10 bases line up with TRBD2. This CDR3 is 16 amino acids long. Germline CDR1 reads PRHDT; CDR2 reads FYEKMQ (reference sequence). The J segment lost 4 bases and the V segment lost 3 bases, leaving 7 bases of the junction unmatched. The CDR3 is CASSFVSGGAADTQYF. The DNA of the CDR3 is TGTGCCAGCAGCTTCGTAAGCGGGGGGGCCGCAGATACGCAGTATTTT.

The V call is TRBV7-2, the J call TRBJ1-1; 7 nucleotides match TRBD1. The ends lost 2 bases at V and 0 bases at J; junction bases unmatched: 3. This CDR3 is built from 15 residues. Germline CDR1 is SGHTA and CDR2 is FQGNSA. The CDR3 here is CASSLRGQLNTEAFF. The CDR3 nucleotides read TGTGCCAGCAGCTTACGGGGACAGCTGAACACTGAAGCTTTCTTT.

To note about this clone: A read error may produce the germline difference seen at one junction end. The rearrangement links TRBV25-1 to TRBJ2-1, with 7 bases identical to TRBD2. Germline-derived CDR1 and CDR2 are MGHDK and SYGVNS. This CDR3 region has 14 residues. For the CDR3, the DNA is TGTGCCAGCAGTGGACCGGGGGGATTCGGTGAGCGGTTCTTC. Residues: CASSGPGGFGERFF.

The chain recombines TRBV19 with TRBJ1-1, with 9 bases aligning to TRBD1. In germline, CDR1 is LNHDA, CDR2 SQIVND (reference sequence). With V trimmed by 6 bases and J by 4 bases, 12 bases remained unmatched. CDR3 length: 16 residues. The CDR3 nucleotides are TGTGCCAGTAGACTAAACCCCGGGACAGGGCTCACTGAAGCTTTCTTT. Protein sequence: CASRLNPGTGLTEAFF.

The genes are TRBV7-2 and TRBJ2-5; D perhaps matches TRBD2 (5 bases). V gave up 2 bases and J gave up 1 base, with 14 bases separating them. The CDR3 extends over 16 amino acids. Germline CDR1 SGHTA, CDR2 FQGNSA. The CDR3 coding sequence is TGTGCCAGCAGCTTACGGCTAGCCGGTTCCCAAGAGACCCAGTACTTC. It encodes CASSLRLAGSQETQYF. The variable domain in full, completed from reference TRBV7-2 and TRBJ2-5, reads GAGVSQSPSNKVTEKGKDVELRCDPISGHTALYWYRQSLGQGLEFLIYFQGNSAPDKSGLPSDRFSAERTGGSVSTLTIQRTQQEDSAVYLCASSLRLAGSQETQYFGPGTRLLVL.

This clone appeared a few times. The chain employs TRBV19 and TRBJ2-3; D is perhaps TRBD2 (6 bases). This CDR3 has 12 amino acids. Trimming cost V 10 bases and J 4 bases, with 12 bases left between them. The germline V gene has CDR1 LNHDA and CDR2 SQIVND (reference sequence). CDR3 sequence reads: CATRGEADTQYF. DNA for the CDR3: TGTGCCACTCGAGGGGAGGCAGATACGCAGTATTTT.

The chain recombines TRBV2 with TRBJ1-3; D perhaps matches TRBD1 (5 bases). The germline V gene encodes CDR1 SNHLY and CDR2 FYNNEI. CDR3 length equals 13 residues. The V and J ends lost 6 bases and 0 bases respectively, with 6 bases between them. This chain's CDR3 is CASRDNSGNTIYF. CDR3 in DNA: TGTGCCAGCAGGGACAACTCTGGAAACACCATATATTTT.

The CDR3 bases are TGTGCCAGCAGTCCGGGGTTCTACTCCTACGAGCAGTACTTC. Translation gives CASSPGFYSYEQYF. The chain combines TRBV7-2 with TRBJ2-7; D is possibly TRBD2 (5 bases). Germline lookup yields CDR1 SGHTA and CDR2 FQGNSA. This CDR3 is 14 amino acids long. Trimming removed 6 bases from V and 0 bases from J, with 12 bases in between.

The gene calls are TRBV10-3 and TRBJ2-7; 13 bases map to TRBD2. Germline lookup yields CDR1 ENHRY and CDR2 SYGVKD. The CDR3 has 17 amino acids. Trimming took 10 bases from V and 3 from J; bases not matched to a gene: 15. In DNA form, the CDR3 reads TGTGCCACCCGTAATCCCGAGGGACTAGCGGGGAACTACGAGCAGTACTTC. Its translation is CATRNPEGLAGNYEQYF.

CDR3 residues: CASSMGLAGASREQFF. The CDR3 bases are TGTGCCAGCAGCATGGGACTAGCGGGGGCCTCAAGGGAGCAGTTCTTC. This chain uses TRBV27 with TRBJ2-1; 14 bases are a match to TRBD2. CDR3 length: 16 residues. Germline CDR1 reads MNHEY; CDR2 reads SMNVEV (reference sequence). Trimming cost V 6 bases and J 10 bases; bases outside gene matches: 11.

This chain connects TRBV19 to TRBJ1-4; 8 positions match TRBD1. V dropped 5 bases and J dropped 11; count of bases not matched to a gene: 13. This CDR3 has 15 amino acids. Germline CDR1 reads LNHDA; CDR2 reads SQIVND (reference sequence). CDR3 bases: TGTGCCAGTAGTCCCGGACAGGGAAGGGTTGAGAAACTGTTTTTT. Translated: CASSPGQGRVEKLFF.

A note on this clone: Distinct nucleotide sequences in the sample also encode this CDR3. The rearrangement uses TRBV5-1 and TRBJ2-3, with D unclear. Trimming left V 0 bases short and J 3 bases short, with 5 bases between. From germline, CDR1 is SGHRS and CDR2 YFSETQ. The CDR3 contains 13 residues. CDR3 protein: CASSLGLTDTQYF. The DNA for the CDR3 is TGCGCCAGCAGCTTGGGACTTACAGATACGCAGTATTTT.

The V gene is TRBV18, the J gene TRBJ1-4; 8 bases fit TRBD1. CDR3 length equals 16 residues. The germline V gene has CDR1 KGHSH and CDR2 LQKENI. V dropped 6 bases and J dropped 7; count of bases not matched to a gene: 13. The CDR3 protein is CASSADRGVLREKLFF. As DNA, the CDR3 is TGTGCCAGCTCCGCAGACAGGGGTGTTTTACGTGAAAAACTGTTTTTT.

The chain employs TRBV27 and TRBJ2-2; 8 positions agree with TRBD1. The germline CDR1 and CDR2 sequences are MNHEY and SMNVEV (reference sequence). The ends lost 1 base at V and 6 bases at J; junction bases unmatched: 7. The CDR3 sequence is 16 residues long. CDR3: CASSLFGQGASGELFF. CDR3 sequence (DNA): TGTGCCAGCAGTTTATTTGGGCAGGGGGCTTCCGGGGAGCTGTTTTTT.

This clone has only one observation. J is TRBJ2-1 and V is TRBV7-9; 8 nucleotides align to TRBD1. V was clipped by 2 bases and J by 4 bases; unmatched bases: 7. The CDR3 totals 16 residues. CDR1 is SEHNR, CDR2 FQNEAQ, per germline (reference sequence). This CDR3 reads CASSLLGQGAYNEQFF. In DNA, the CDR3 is TGTGCCAGCAGCTTATTGGGGCAGGGGGCTTACAATGAGCAGTTCTTC.

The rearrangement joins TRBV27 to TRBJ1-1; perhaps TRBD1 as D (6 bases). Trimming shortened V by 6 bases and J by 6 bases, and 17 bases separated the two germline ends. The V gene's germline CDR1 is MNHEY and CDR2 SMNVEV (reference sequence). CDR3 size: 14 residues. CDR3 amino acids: CASRSQGSYAEAFF. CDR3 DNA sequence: TGTGCCAGCAGGTCACAGGGATCCTACGCTGAAGCTTTCTTT.

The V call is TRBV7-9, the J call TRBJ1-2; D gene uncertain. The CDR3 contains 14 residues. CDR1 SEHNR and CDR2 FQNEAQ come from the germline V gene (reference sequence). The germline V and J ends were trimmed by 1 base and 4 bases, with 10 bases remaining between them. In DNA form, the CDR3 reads TGTGCCAGCAGCTTAGTGCAACAGACCTATGGCTACACCTTC. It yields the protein CASSLVQQTYGYTF.

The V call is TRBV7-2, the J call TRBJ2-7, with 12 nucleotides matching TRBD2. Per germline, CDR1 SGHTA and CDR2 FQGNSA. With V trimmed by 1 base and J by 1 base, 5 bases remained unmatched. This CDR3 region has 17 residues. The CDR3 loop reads CASSLVAGTSGSYEQYF. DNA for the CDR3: TGTGCCAGCAGCTTAGTGGCCGGGACTAGCGGGTCCTACGAGCAGTACTTC. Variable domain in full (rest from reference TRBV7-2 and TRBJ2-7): GAGVSQSPSNKVTEKGKDVELRCDPISGHTALYWYRQSLGQGLEFLIYFQGNSAPDKSGLPSDRFSAERTGGSVSTLTIQRTQQEDSAVYLCASSLVAGTSGSYEQYFGPGTRLTVT.

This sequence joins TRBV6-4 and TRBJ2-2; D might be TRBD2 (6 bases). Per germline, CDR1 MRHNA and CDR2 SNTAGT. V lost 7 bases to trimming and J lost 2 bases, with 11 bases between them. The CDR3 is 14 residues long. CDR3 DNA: TGTGCCAGCAAGGAGGGATTAAACACCGGGGAGCTGTTTTTT. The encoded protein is CASKEGLNTGELFF.

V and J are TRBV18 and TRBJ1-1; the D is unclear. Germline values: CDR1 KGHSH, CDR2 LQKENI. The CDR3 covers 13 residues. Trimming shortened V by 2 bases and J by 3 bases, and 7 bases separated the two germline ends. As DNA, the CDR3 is TGTGCCAGCTCACCAGGGAGGGACACTGAAGCTTTCTTT. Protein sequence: CASSPGRDTEAFF. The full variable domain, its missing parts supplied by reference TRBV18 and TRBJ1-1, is NAGVMQNPRHLVRRRGQEARLRCSPMKGHSHVYWYRQLPEEGLKFMVYLQKENIIDESGMPKERFSAEFPKEGPSILRIQQVVRGDSAAYFCASSPGRDTEAFFGQGTRLTVV.

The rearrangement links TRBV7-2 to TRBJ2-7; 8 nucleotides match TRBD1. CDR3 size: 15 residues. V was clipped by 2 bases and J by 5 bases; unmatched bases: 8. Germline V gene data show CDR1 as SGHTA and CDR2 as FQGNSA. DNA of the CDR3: TGTGCCAGCAGCTTACAGGGACAGGTCTTTAACGAGCAGTACTTC. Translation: CASSLQGQVFNEQYF.

The CDR3 protein is CASKGQVYQPQHF. The CDR3 DNA is TGTGCCAGCAAGGGACAGGTCTATCAGCCCCAGCATTTT. The chain employs TRBV28 and TRBJ1-5; 8 positions agree with TRBD1. J gave up 5 bases and V 7 bases, and 4 bases lay outside the gene matches. Germline CDR1 MDHEN, CDR2 SYDVKM. The CDR3 contains 13 residues.

CDR3 sequence reads: CASSIVSGRTNYGYTF. The CDR3 DNA is TGTGCCAGTAGTATAGTAAGCGGCAGGACTAACTATGGCTACACCTTC. This chain connects TRBV19 to TRBJ1-2; D uncertain. This CDR3 region has 16 residues. Germline V CDR1 and CDR2: LNHDA, SQIVND (reference sequence). V was cut by 1 base and J by 0 bases, with 12 bases left in between.